These 12 T cell receptor beta chains share one sample of origin, sequenced in a study of PD-L1 blockade in urothelial cancer. Data came from immunoSEQ multiplex PCR; TCRdb stores just in-frame clones and leaves some out. The sample holds 65,000 to 80,000 clones, less than 90% seen once. The sequencing here drew on PBMCs, taken around atezolizumab (anti-PD-L1) treatment. The receptors originated from an older man with urothelial cancer.

The chain is built from TRBV5-1 and TRBJ2-7, with 8 bases fitting TRBD1. The CDR3 covers 22 residues. Germline V gene data show CDR1 as SGHRS and CDR2 as YFSETQ. V shed 3 bases, J shed 4 bases, and the junction held 30 bases outside the gene matches. The CDR3 nucleotides read TGCGCCAGCAGCTCGCTACGAAAAACCTGTATGCCGACAGGGGCATTCAGGTACGAGCAGTACTTC. Its protein product is CASSSLRKTCMPTGAFRYEQYF.

This sequence joins TRBV6-6 and TRBJ2-2; the D gene is possibly TRBD2 (6 bases). Germline-derived CDR1 and CDR2 are MNHNY and SVGAGI (reference sequence). This CDR3 region has 15 residues. The germline V and J ends were trimmed by 6 bases and 7 bases, with 18 bases remaining between them. The CDR3 is CASSTGTDYDGELFF. DNA of the CDR3: TGTGCCAGCAGCACCGGGACGGACTATGACGGGGAGCTGTTTTTT.

In its sample, this clone was seen a few times. The chain uses TRBV27 and TRBJ2-7; the match to TRBD1 covers 8 bases. Germline V gives CDR1 MNHEY, CDR2 SMNVEV (reference sequence). V was pared by 4 bases and J by 0 bases, with 5 bases of the junction left unmatched. CDR3 size: 15 residues. CDR3 loop: CASSSRGLSSYEQYF. CDR3 nucleotide sequence: TGTGCCAGCAGTTCCAGGGGGCTGTCCTCCTACGAGCAGTACTTC.

The V call is TRBV5-1, the J call TRBJ2-3; D possibly corresponds to TRBD2 (7 bases). V lost 4 bases, J lost 4 bases, and 16 bases lay in between. The germline gives CDR1 SGHRS, CDR2 YFSETQ. This CDR3 is built from 15 residues. CDR3 in amino acids: CASSQGGGRSDTQYF. In nucleotides, the CDR3 is TGCGCCAGCAGCCAAGGGGGAGGGCGATCAGATACGCAGTATTTT.

The gene calls are TRBV4-2 and TRBJ2-6, with no clear D. The germline V gene encodes CDR1 LGHNA and CDR2 YNFKEQ. This CDR3 is 18 amino acids long. V dropped 4 bases and J dropped 5 bases, with 21 bases sitting between them. In DNA, the CDR3 is TGTGCCAGCAGCCGAGTATCCAGGTTACAAAGTCGGGCCAACGTCCTGACTTTC. Protein product: CASSRVSRLQSRANVLTF.

This clone was observed a handful of times. The chain joins TRBV19 to TRBJ1-5; TRBD1 matches at 7 bases. Germline loops: CDR1 LNHDA, CDR2 SQIVND (reference sequence). The CDR3 has 12 amino acids. V lost 5 bases to trimming and J lost 9 bases; unmatched junction nucleotides: 4. The CDR3 spells CASSHQGGPQHF. The CDR3 DNA follows: TGTGCCAGTAGTCACCAGGGGGGGCCCCAGCATTTT.

This rearrangement joins TRBV7-7 to TRBJ2-1; TRBD1 might be the D (5 bases). CDR1 and CDR2 (germline): SSHAT, FNYEAQ (reference sequence). V shed 4 bases and J shed 3 bases, with 7 bases lying between them. The CDR3 contains 13 residues. The CDR3 is CASSSDSYNEQFF. The DNA of the CDR3 is TGTGCCAGCAGCTCTGACAGCTACAATGAGCAGTTCTTC. Variable domain in full (rest from reference TRBV7-7 and TRBJ2-1): GAGVSQSPRYKVTKRGQDVTLRCDPISSHATLYWYQQALGQGPEFLTYFNYEAQPDKSGLPSDRFSAERPEGSISTLTIQRTEQRDSAMYRCASSSDSYNEQFFGPGTRLTVL.

V and J are TRBV5-4 and TRBJ2-3; 10 bases map to TRBD2. J lost 4 bases, V lost 5 bases, and 10 bases had no gene match. The CDR3 is made up of 16 amino acids. The germline gives CDR1 SGHNT, CDR2 YYREEE (reference sequence). This chain's CDR3 is CASRPDSGRLADTQYF. In nucleotides, the CDR3 is TGTGCCAGCAGACCTGATAGCGGGAGGTTGGCAGATACGCAGTATTTT.

The gene calls are TRBV6-5 and TRBJ1-2; 8 positions match TRBD1. Germline V gene lookup returns CDR1 MNHEY and CDR2 SVGAGI. The CDR3 extends over 15 amino acids. J gave up 7 bases and V 4 bases, and 11 bases lay outside the gene matches. CDR3 residues: CASSSPQGEGGGYTF. CDR3 nucleotides: TGTGCCAGCAGTTCGCCACAGGGGGAAGGGGGTGGCTACACCTTC.

This sequence joins TRBV18 and TRBJ1-3, with 7 bases matching TRBD1. This CDR3 is built from 18 residues. Germline V lookup: CDR1 KGHSH, CDR2 LQKENI. The V and J ends lost 1 base and 0 bases, in that order; junction bases with no gene match: 9. The DNA of the CDR3 is TGTGCCAGCTCACCACTCGCGGCAGGGGGAAGCTCTGGAAACACCATATATTTT. Its protein product is CASSPLAAGGSSGNTIYF.

J is TRBJ2-3 and V is TRBV18, with D perhaps TRBD1 (6 bases). Germline assignment: CDR1 KGHSH and CDR2 LQKENI. The CDR3 is 12 residues long. Trimming took off 3 bases at V and 8 bases at J, with 9 bases between the two ends. The CDR3 region is CASSPPQGTQYF. The CDR3 DNA reads TGTGCCAGCTCACCTCCACAGGGTACGCAGTATTTT.

This CDR3 reads CASSLTRYEQYF. CDR3 DNA sequence: TGTGCCAGCAGTTTGACTAGGTACGAGCAGTACTTC. This rearrangement joins TRBV28 to TRBJ2-7, with D possibly TRBD2 on 6 matching bases. With 3 bases removed from V and 4 bases from J, the gap between germline ends came to 7 bases. CDR1 and CDR2 from the germline V gene are MDHEN and SYDVKM. The CDR3 loop spans 12 amino acids.